Below, 24 T cell receptor beta chains from the same sample are listed, as sequenced in a study of T cell responses to AZD1222 COVID-19 vaccine. Clones were sequenced by immunoSEQ multiplex PCR, and TCRdb holds only the in-frame ones, with some missing. The table has 90,000 to 150,000 clones, 70% to 90% seen once. The material was peripheral blood, obtained 28 days after the second AZD1222 dose. These TCRs come from an adult who received the AZD1222 COVID-19 vaccine.

This clone was recorded once. The rearrangement uses TRBV7-2 and TRBJ2-2; D ambiguous. V lost 5 bases, J lost 7 bases, and 8 bases lay in between. This CDR3 spans 12 amino acids. The germline V gene has CDR1 SGHTA and CDR2 FQGNSA. CDR3 loop: CASSPSVGELFF. CDR3 nucleotide sequence: TGTGCCAGCAGCCCTTCCGTCGGGGAGCTGTTTTTT.

The chain combines TRBV18 with TRBJ2-7; TRBD1 might be the D (5 bases). CDR1 KGHSH and CDR2 LQKENI come from the germline V gene. This CDR3 contains 13 residues. Trimming took off 2 bases at V and 3 bases at J, with 8 bases between the two ends. The CDR3 protein is CASSPSRDYEQYF. In nucleotides, the CDR3 is TGTGCCAGCTCACCAAGCAGGGACTACGAGCAGTACTTC.

This chain uses TRBV28 with TRBJ2-1; 10 bases match TRBD2. Germline CDR1 MDHEN, CDR2 SYDVKM. This CDR3 is built from 16 residues. V shed 2 bases and J 2 bases; nucleotides not matched to a gene: 3. The CDR3 sequence: CASSLLAGATYNEQFF. The CDR3 DNA reads as TGTGCCAGCAGTTTACTAGCGGGAGCGACCTACAATGAGCAGTTCTTC.

The V call is TRBV5-1, the J call TRBJ1-6, with D tentatively TRBD1 (5 bases). Trimming cost V 4 bases and J 7 bases, with 12 bases left between them. This CDR3 comprises 14 residues. Germline-derived CDR1 and CDR2 are SGHRS and YFSETQ. As DNA, the CDR3 is TGCGCCAGCAGCCCCCGGGACGGCAATTCACCCCTCCACTTT. Protein: CASSPRDGNSPLHF.

The gene calls are TRBV7-9 and TRBJ1-3, with 7 nucleotides matching TRBD1. This CDR3 is 15 amino acids long. The trim removed 4 bases at V and 0 bases at J, leaving 3 bases unmatched. In germline, CDR1 is SEHNR, CDR2 FQNEAQ (reference sequence). The DNA of the CDR3 is TGTGCCAGCAGCTCCCGACAGGGCTCTGGAAACACCATATATTTT. This translates into CASSSRQGSGNTIYF.

This clone was found once. Other DNA sequences in the same sample also yield this CDR3. The chain links TRBV3-1 (or the pseudogene TRBV3-2) to TRBJ1-2; a weak D match, TRBD1 (6 bases). Germline CDR1 reads LGHDT; CDR2 reads YNNKEL (reference sequence). The germline V and J ends were trimmed by 4 bases and 2 bases, with 8 bases remaining between them. This CDR3 is 13 amino acids long. The CDR3 sequence is CASSPDRNYGYTF. For the CDR3, the DNA is TGTGCCAGCAGCCCGGACAGAAACTATGGCTACACCTTC.

This chain uses TRBV27 with TRBJ2-5, with D perhaps TRBD2 (6 bases). Per the germline V gene, CDR1 is MNHEY and CDR2 is SMNVEV (reference sequence). Deletions cut 0 bases from V and 4 bases from J, with 12 bases between. The length of the CDR3 is 15 residues. The CDR3 sequence is CASSLSGTRGETQYF. CDR3 DNA: TGTGCCAGCAGTTTATCCGGGACTCGGGGAGAGACCCAGTACTTC.

The V gene is TRBV5-1, the J gene TRBJ2-7; no firm D call. The V gene's germline CDR1 is SGHRS and CDR2 YFSETQ. The CDR3 length is 11 residues. Between the trimmed V and J ends, which lost 4 bases and 3 bases, there was a span of 5 bases. The CDR3 DNA reads TGCGCCAGCAGCACGTTCTACGAGCAGTACTTC. Its translation is CASSTFYEQYF.

The CDR3, as DNA: TGTGCCAGCAGTGAGTCCGGGGGGGCAGGGAATGAGCAGTTCTTC. It specifies CASSESGGAGNEQFF. The chain is built from TRBV6-4 and TRBJ2-1, with TRBD2 matching 8 bases. The CDR3 consists of 15 residues. Germline V gives CDR1 MRHNA, CDR2 SNTAGT. V was clipped by 3 bases and J by 7 bases; unmatched bases: 8.

The chain links TRBV6-5 to TRBJ1-5, with a possible D match to TRBD1 (5 bases). From germline, CDR1 is MNHEY and CDR2 SVGAGI. The ends were cut back, 6 bases at V and 0 bases at J, with 12 bases in the middle. CDR3 length: 15 residues. DNA for the CDR3: TGTGCCAGCAGGGTACAGGTTTATAGCAATCAGCCCCAGCATTTT. It codes for CASRVQVYSNQPQHF.

The chain joins TRBV7-9 to TRBJ2-1; either TRBD1 or TRBD2 may supply D (6 bases each). With 7 bases removed from V and 10 bases from J, the gap between germline ends came to 17 bases. The germline gives CDR1 SEHNR, CDR2 FQNEAQ (reference sequence). The CDR3 consists of 13 residues. This CDR3 reads CASKSPGAIEQFF. The CDR3 bases are TGTGCCAGCAAAAGTCCGGGGGCAATAGAGCAGTTCTTC.

This clone showed up just once. This sequence joins TRBV9 and TRBJ1-4, with 8 bases fitting TRBD1. The CDR3 extends over 14 amino acids. CDR1 is SGDLS, CDR2 YYNGEE, per germline. Losses at the gene ends were 0 bases for V and 8 bases for J; bases not matched to a gene: 3. The CDR3 nucleotides read TGTGCCAGCAGCGTAGACCCAGGGGGCGAAAAACTGTTTTTT. It codes for CASSVDPGGEKLFF.

The rearrangement uses TRBV5-5 and TRBJ1-2, with D unclear. The V gene's germline CDR1 is SGHKS and CDR2 YYEKEE (reference sequence). This CDR3 comprises 15 residues. Between the trimmed V and J ends, which lost 1 base and 1 base, there was a span of 11 bases. The CDR3 region has the DNA TGTGCCAGCAGCTTGTCTCTCGGGAGTAACTATGGCTACACCTTC. Translation: CASSLSLGSNYGYTF.

V gene TRBV21-1 combines with J gene TRBJ1-5; the DNA was not used to check the table's D call, TRBD1. TRBV21-1 is flagged as a pseudogene. The length of the CDR3 is 17 residues. In DNA form, the CDR3 reads TGTGCCAGCAGCAGACTCTGCCGGGACAGGACAAATCAGCCCCAGCATTTT. Translating it yields CASSRLCRDRTNQPQHF.

This sequence joins TRBV11-2 and TRBJ1-1, with unresolved D. Germline lookup yields CDR1 SGHAT and CDR2 FQNNGV. The CDR3 loop spans 13 amino acids. The germline V and J ends were trimmed by 5 bases and 3 bases, with 10 bases remaining between them. The DNA of the CDR3 is TGTGCCAGCAGCCTTAAAAGGGACACTGAAGCTTTCTTT. It specifies CASSLKRDTEAFF.

The rearrangement links TRBV6-5 to TRBJ1-2; D is perhaps TRBD1 (6 bases). V was pared by 2 bases and J by 3 bases, with 13 bases between. CDR3 length: 15 amino acids. CDR1 MNHEY and CDR2 SVGAGI come from the germline V gene. The CDR3 bases are TGTGCCAGCAGTTACATCCCACAGGGATACTATGGCTACACCTTC. This sequence encodes CASSYIPQGYYGYTF.

This clone was recorded only once. The chain recombines TRBV5-4 with TRBJ1-3, with D possibly being TRBD1 (5 bases). V dropped 4 bases and J dropped 0 bases, with 14 bases sitting between them. The CDR3 is made up of 16 amino acids. Germline V gene lookup returns CDR1 SGHNT and CDR2 YYREEE (reference sequence). In DNA form, the CDR3 reads TGTGCCAGCAGCATATCGGGACCTTCCTCTGGAAACACCATATATTTT. Translation gives CASSISGPSSGNTIYF. Filled out from reference TRBV5-4 and TRBJ1-3, the complete variable domain reads ETGVTQSPTHLIKTRGQQVTLRCSSQSGHNTVSWYQQALGQGPQFIFQYYREEENGRGNFPPRFSGLQFPNYSSELNVNALELDDSALYLCASSISGPSSGNTIYFGEGSWLTVV.

This sequence joins TRBV7-6 and TRBJ2-3; TRBD1 matches at 10 bases. The CDR3 has 15 residues. V was pared by 5 bases and J by 3 bases, with 5 bases of the junction left unmatched. CDR1 is SGHVS, CDR2 FNYEAQ, per germline. The CDR3 region is CASSHDRGRTDTQYF. In DNA, the CDR3 is TGTGCCAGCAGCCATGACAGGGGGCGAACAGATACGCAGTATTTT.

The CDR3 loop reads CASSPSERFLNYGYTF. The CDR3 DNA is TGCGCCAGCAGCCCATCAGAACGGTTTTTAAACTATGGCTACACCTTC. The chain combines TRBV4-1 with TRBJ1-2; D is undetermined. The CDR3 runs 16 residues. CDR1 and CDR2 from the germline V gene are MGHRA and YSYEKL. V was pared by 4 bases and J by 2 bases, with 17 bases between.

The chain recombines TRBV30 with TRBJ2-3; TRBD2 matches 8 bases. Germline V gives CDR1 GTSNPN, CDR2 SVGIG (reference sequence). Trimming at V came to 5 bases and at J to 1 base, leaving 5 bases not matched to a gene. The CDR3 totals 14 residues. The chain's CDR3 is CAWGSGSGTDTQYF. The CDR3 DNA sequence: TGTGCCTGGGGAAGCGGGAGCGGCACAGATACGCAGTATTTT.

V is TRBV14 and J is TRBJ1-2; perhaps TRBD1 as D (5 bases). The CDR3 contains 14 residues. Trimming removed 5 bases from V and 1 base from J, with 11 bases in between. The germline V gene has CDR1 SGHDN and CDR2 FVKESK. CDR3 in DNA: TGTGCCAGCAGCTTGACAGTTGTTAACTATGGCTACACCTTC. This encodes CASSLTVVNYGYTF.

This chain connects TRBV7-9 to TRBJ2-7, with 7 bases that match TRBD1. The J segment lost 4 bases and the V segment lost 3 bases, leaving 9 bases of the junction unmatched. Per the germline V gene, CDR1 is SEHNR and CDR2 is FQNEAQ (reference sequence). This CDR3 spans 15 amino acids. The CDR3 region is CASSFSGTEGYEQYF. As DNA, the CDR3 is TGTGCCAGCAGCTTCTCCGGGACAGAGGGATACGAGCAGTACTTC.

This chain connects TRBV3-1 (or the pseudogene TRBV3-2) to TRBJ2-6; D remains unclear. The CDR3 is made up of 14 amino acids. The ends were cut back, 3 bases at V and 0 bases at J, with 3 bases in the middle. The germline V gene encodes CDR1 LGHDT and CDR2 YNNKEL (reference sequence). This chain's CDR3 is CASSQYSGANVLTF. In nucleotides, the CDR3 is TGTGCCAGCAGCCAGTACTCTGGGGCCAACGTCCTGACTTTC.

The chain employs TRBV6-5 and TRBJ2-5; 7 bases are shared with TRBD1. The V gene end was trimmed by 4 bases and the J gene end by 5 bases; junction bases not matched to a gene: 13. Per germline, CDR1 MNHEY and CDR2 SVGAGI. The CDR3 consists of 16 residues. In DNA form, the CDR3 reads TGTGCCAGCAGTTCCGGTGGGGAAGGGGGCGGTGAGACCCAGTACTTC. Protein: CASSSGGEGGGETQYF.